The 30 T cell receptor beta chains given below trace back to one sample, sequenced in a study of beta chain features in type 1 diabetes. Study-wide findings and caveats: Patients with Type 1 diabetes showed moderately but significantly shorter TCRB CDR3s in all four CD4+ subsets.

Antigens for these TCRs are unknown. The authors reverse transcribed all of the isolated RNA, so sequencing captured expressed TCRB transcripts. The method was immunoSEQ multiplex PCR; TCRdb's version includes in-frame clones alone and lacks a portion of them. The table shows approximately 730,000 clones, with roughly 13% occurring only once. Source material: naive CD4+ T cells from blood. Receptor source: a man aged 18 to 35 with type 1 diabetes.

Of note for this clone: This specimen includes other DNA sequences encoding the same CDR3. In nucleotides, the CDR3 is TGTGCCAGCAGCCTTCTAGCGGGGGGCACAGATACGCAGTATTTT. Translating gives CASSLLAGGTDTQYF. The V and J genes are TRBV7-9 and TRBJ2-3; 10 nucleotides align to TRBD2. CDR1 and CDR2 (germline): SEHNR, FQNEAQ (reference sequence). This CDR3 is built from 15 residues. Losses at the gene ends were 5 bases for V and 1 base for J; bases not matched to a gene: 3.

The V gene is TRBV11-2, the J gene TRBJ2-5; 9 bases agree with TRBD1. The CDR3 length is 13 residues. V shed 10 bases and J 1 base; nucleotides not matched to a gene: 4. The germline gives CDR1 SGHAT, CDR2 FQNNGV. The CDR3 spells CATGTGPQETQYF. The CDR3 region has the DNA TGTGCCACAGGGACAGGGCCCCAAGAGACCCAGTACTTC. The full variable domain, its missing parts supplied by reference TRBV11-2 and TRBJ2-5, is EAGVAQSPRYKIIEKRQSVAFWCNPISGHATLYWYQQILGQGPKLLIQFQNNGVVDDSQLPKDRFSAERLKGVDSTLKIQPAKLEDSAVYLCATGTGPQETQYFGPGTRLLVL.

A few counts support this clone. The CDR3 region has the DNA TGTGCCAGCAGTTACTCGGGGAAACAACTGCCAGATACGCAGTATTTT. This codes for CASSYSGKQLPDTQYF. The rearrangement joins TRBV6-5 to TRBJ2-3; D remains ambiguous. This CDR3 has 16 amino acids. The V gene's germline CDR1 is MNHEY and CDR2 SVGAGI. The germline V and J ends were trimmed by 0 bases and 4 bases, with 14 bases remaining between them.

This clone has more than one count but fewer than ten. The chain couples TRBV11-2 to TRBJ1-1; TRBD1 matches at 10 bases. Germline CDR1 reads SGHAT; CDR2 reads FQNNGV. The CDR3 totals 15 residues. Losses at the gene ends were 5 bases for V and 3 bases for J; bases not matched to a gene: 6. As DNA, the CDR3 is TGTGCCAGCAGCGCACGACAGGGGGCCGACACTGAAGCTTTCTTT. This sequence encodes CASSARQGADTEAFF. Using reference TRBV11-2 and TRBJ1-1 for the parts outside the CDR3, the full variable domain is EAGVAQSPRYKIIEKRQSVAFWCNPISGHATLYWYQQILGQGPKLLIQFQNNGVVDDSQLPKDRFSAERLKGVDSTLKIQPAKLEDSAVYLCASSARQGADTEAFFGQGTRLTVV.

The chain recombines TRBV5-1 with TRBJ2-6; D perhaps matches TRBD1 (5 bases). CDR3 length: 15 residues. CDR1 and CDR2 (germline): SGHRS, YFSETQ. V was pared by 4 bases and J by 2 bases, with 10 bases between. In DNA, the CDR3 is TGCGCCAGCAGCACCAGGGCGCCTGGGGCCAACGTCCTGACTTTC. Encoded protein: CASSTRAPGANVLTF.

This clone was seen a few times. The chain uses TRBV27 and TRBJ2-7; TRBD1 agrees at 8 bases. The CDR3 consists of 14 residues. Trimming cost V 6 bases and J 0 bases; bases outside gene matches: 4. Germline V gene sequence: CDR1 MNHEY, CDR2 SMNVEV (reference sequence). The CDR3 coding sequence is TGTGCCAGCAGCCAGGACAGGGACTCCTACGAGCAGTACTTC. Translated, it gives CASSQDRDSYEQYF.

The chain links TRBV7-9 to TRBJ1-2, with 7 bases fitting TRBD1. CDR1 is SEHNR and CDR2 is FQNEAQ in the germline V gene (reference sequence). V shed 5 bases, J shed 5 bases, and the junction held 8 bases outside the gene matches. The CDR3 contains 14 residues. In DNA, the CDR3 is TGTGCCAGCAGCAGAACCGGGACAGCTTATGGCTACACCTTC. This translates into CASSRTGTAYGYTF.

CDR3 amino acids: CAMGTGTTDTQYF. The DNA of the CDR3 is TGTGCCATGGGGACAGGGACCACAGATACGCAGTATTTT. The chain uses TRBV28 and TRBJ2-3; 9 nucleotides agree with TRBD1. Trimming removed 10 bases from V and 2 bases from J; junction bases left unmatched: 4. There are 13 residues in the CDR3. CDR1 is MDHEN, CDR2 SYDVKM, per germline.

CDR3: CSVAWTPAQYNEQFF. CDR3 in DNA: TGCAGCGTTGCCTGGACCCCAGCCCAATACAATGAGCAGTTCTTC. The gene calls are TRBV29-1 and TRBJ2-1; D not certain. In germline, CDR1 is SQVTM, CDR2 ANQGSEA. This CDR3 comprises 15 residues. V was cut by 4 bases and J by 4 bases, with 17 bases left in between.

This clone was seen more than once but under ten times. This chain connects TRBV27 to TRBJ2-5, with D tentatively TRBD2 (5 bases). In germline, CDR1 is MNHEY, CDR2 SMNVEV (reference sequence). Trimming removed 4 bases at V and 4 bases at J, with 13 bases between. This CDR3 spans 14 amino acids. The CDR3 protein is CASSSNGGRETQYF. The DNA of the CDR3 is TGTGCCAGCAGTTCAAATGGAGGTCGAGAGACCCAGTACTTC.

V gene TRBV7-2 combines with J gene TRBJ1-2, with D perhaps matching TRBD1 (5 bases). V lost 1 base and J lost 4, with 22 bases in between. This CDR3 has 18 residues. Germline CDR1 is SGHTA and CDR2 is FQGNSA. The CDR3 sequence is CASSLVEEPWGRGYGYTF. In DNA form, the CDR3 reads TGTGCCAGCAGCTTAGTAGAGGAGCCTTGGGGACGCGGCTATGGCTACACCTTC.

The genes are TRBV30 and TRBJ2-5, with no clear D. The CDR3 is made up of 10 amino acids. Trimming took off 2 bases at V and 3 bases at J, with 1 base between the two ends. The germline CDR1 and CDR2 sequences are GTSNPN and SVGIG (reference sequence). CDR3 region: CAWSKETQYF. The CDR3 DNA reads TGTGCCTGGAGTAAAGAGACCCAGTACTTC.

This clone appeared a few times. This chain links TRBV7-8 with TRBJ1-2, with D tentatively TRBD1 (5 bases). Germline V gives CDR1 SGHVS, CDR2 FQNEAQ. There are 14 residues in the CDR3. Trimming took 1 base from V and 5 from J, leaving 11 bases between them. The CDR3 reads CASSLEARDYGYTF. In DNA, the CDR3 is TGTGCCAGCAGCTTAGAGGCCAGGGATTATGGCTACACCTTC.

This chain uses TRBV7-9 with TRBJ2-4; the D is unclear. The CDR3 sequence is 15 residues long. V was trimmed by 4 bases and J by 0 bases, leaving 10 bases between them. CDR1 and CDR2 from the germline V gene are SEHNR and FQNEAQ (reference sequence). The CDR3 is CASSSTPSAKNIQYF. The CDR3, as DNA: TGTGCCAGCAGCTCCACTCCATCAGCCAAAAACATTCAGTACTTC.

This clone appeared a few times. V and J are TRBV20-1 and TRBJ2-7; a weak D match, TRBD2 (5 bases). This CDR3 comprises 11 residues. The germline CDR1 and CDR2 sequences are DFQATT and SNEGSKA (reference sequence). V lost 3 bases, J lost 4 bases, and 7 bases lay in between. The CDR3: CSARREYEQYF. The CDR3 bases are TGCAGTGCTAGGAGGGAGTACGAGCAGTACTTC.

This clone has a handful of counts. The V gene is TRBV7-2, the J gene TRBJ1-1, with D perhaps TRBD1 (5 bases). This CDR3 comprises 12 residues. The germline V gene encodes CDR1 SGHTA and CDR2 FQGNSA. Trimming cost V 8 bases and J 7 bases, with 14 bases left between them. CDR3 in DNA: TGTGCCAGCGGGGTAAGGGGCCTTGAAGCTTTCTTT. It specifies CASGVRGLEAFF.

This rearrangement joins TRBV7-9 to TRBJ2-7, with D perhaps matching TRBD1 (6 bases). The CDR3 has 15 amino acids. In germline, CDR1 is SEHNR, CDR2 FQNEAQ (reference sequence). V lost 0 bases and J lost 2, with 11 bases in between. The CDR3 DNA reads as TGTGCCAGCAGCTTAGCACAGGGAGCGACCTACGAGCAGTACTTC. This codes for CASSLAQGATYEQYF.

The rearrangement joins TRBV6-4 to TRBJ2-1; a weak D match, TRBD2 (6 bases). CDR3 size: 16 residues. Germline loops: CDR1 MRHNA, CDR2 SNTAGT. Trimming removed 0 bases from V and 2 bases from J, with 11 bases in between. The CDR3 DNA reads TGTGCCAGCAGTGACTCTTCTAAGCGGGCCTACAATGAGCAGTTCTTC. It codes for CASSDSSKRAYNEQFF.

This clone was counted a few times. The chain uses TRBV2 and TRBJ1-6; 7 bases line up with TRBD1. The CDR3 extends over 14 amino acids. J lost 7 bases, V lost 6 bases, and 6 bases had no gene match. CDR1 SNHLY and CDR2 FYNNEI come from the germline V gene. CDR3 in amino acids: CASRTGLGNSPLHF. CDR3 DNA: TGTGCCAGCAGGACAGGGCTTGGGAATTCACCCCTCCACTTT.

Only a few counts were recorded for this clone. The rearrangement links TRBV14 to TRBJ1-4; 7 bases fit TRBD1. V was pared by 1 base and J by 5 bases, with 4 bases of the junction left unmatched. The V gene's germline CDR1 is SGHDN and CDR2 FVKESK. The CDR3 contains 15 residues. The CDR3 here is CASSQVGQENEKLFF. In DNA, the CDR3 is TGTGCCAGCAGCCAAGTTGGACAGGAAAATGAAAAACTGTTTTTT.

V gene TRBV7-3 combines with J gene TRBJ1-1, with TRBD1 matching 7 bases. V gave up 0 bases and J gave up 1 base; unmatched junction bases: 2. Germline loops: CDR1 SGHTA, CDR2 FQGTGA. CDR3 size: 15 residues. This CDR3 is CASSLTWTGNTEAFF. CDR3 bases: TGTGCCAGCAGCTTAACCTGGACAGGGAACACTGAAGCTTTCTTT. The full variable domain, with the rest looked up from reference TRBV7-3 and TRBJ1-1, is GAGVSQTPSNKVTEKGKYVELRCDPISGHTALYWYRQSLGQGPEFLIYFQGTGAADDSGLPNDRFFAVRPEGSVSTLKIQRTERGDSAVYLCASSLTWTGNTEAFFGQGTRLTVV.

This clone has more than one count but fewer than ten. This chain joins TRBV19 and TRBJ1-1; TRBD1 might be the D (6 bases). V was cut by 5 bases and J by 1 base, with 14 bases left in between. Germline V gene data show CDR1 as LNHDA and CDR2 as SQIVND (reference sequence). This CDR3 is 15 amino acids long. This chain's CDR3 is CASSHRTVANTEAFF. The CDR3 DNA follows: TGTGCCAGTAGTCACCGGACAGTGGCGAACACTGAAGCTTTCTTT.

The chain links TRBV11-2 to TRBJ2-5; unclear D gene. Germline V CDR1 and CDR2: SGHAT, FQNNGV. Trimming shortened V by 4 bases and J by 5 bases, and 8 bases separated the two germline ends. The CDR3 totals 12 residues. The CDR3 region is CASSSGVETQYF. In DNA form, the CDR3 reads TGTGCCAGCAGCTCTGGAGTTGAGACCCAGTACTTC.

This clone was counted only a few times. The CDR3 here is CASSVAGPGANVLTF. The CDR3 coding sequence is TGTGCCAGCAGCGTAGCAGGGCCCGGGGCCAACGTCCTGACTTTC. The chain links TRBV9 to TRBJ2-6; possible D gene TRBD1, 5 bases. Germline V gene sequence: CDR1 SGDLS, CDR2 YYNGEE. Trimming shortened V by 0 bases and J by 4 bases, and 8 bases separated the two germline ends. The CDR3 extends over 15 amino acids.

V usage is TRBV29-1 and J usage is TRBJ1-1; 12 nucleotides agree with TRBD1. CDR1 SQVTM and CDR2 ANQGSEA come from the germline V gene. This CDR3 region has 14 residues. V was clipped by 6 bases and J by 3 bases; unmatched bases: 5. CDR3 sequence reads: CSVGTGGAYTEAFF. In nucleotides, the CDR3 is TGCAGCGTAGGGACAGGGGGCGCTTACACTGAAGCTTTCTTT.

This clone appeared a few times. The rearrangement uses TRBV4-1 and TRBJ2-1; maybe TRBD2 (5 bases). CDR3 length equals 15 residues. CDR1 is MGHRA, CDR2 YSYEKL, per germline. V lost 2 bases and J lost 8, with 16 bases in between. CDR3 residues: CASSQIGNTRDEQFF. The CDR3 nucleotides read TGCGCCAGCAGCCAAATAGGGAATACGCGGGATGAGCAGTTCTTC.

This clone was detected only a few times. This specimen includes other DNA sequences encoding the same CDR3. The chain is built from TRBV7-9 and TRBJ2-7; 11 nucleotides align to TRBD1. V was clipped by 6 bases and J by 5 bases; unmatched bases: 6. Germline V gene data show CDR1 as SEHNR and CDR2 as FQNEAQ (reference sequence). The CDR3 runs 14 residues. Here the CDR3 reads CASSLRTGGHEQYF. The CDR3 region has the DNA TGTGCCAGCAGTCTCCGGACAGGGGGCCACGAGCAGTACTTC.

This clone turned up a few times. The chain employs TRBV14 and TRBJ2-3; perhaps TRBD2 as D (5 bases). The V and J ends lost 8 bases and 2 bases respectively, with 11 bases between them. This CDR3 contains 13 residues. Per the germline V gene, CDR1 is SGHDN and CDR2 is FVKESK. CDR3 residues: CASGGPTTDTQYF. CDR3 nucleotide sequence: TGTGCCAGCGGCGGGCCGACCACAGATACGCAGTATTTT. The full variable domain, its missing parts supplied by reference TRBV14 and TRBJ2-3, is EAGVTQFPSHSVIEKGQTVTLRCDPISGHDNLYWYRRVMGKEIKFLLHFVKESKQDESGMPNNRFLAERTGGTYSTLKVQPAELEDSGVYFCASGGPTTDTQYFGPGTRLTVL.

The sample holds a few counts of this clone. The CDR3 DNA follows: TGTGCCAGCAGCCCCCGACAGGGCTTGGGCACTGAAGCTTTCTTT. Amino acid sequence: CASSPRQGLGTEAFF. The chain carries TRBV9 and TRBJ1-1, with TRBD1 matching over 7 bases. The CDR3 totals 15 residues. The ends lost 4 bases at V and 4 bases at J; junction bases unmatched: 10. Germline V gene data show CDR1 as SGDLS and CDR2 as YYNGEE.

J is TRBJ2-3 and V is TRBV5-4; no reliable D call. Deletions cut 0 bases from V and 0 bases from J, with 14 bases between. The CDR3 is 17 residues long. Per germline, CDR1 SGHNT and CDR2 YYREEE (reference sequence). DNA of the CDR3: TGTGCCAGCAGCTTGGGGCTACGGACGGAAAGCACAGATACGCAGTATTTT. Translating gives CASSLGLRTESTDTQYF.